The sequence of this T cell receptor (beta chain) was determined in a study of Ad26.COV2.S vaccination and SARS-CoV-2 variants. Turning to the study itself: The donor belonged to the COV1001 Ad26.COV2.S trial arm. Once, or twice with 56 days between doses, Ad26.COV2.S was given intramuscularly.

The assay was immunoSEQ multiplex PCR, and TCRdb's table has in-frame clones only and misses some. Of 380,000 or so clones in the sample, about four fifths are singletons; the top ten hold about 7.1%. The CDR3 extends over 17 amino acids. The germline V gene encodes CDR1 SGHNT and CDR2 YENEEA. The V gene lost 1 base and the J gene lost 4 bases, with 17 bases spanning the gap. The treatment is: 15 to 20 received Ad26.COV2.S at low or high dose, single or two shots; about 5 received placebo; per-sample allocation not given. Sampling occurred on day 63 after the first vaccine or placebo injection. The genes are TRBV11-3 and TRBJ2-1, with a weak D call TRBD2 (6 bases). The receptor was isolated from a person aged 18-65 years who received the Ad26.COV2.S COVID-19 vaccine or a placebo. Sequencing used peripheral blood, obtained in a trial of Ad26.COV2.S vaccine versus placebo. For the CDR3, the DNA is TGTGCCAGCAGCTTAGCTAGCGCGAAGCTTCCTTACAATGAGCAGTTCTTC. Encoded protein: CASSLASAKLPYNEQFF. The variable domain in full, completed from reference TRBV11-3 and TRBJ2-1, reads EAGVVQSPRYKIIEKKQPVAFWCNPISGHNTLYWYLQNLGQGPELLIRYENEEAVDDSQLPKDRFSAERLKGVDSTLKIQPAELGDSAVYLCASSLASAKLPYNEQFFGPGTRLTVL.